This entry features one T cell receptor beta chain sequence. Its cognate antigen is unknown. CDR3 length: 13 amino acids. V dropped 5 bases and J dropped 6 bases, with 13 bases sitting between them. Germline V gene lookup returns CDR1 SEHNR and CDR2 FQNEAQ (reference sequence). The data were taken from a study of cytomegalovirus exposure and HLA in healthy donors. Study-wide findings and caveats: Generally TCR sequences proved uncommon, though certain public TCRs appeared in numerous donors. Cytomegalovirus status, reportedly, was diagnosed with high specificity and sensitivity by the classifier.

The assay was immunoSEQ multiplex PCR, and TCRdb's table has in-frame clones only and misses some. The sample has 120,000 to 150,000 clones, 84% seen once; the top ten hold 1.4%. The receptor's source is a woman aged 25 to 39 in good health and CMV-seronegative. The chain has TRBV7-9 and TRBJ1-2; D might be TRBD1 (5 bases). Sequenced input: PBMCs. CDR3 loop: CASSLLGRDGYTF. The CDR3 DNA sequence: TGTGCCAGCAGCCTTCTGGGCAGGGATGGCTACACCTTC.